The rows below give T cell receptor beta chains drawn from one sample of a study of blood T cell repertoires in COVID-19. Method: immunoSEQ multiplex PCR; TCRdb's copy keeps in-frame clones and lacks some. The table has fewer than 200,000 clones, 60% to 85% seen once. The sample was peripheral blood. The origin of the receptors is a man aged 55 to 70 with acute or convalescent COVID-19. The CDR3 runs from the conserved cysteine through the conserved F or W. Fields, in order: V gene, D gene, clone size, J gene, CDR3 protein, CDR3 DNA. D genes are given only for firm matches. Only part of the rows carry a size: once, few, many, or a class if the clone is expanded.

v_call: TRBV7-8; d_call: TRBD2; clone_size: once; j_call: TRBJ2-7; cdr3_aa: CASSLGVPGGADYEQYF; cdr3_nt: TGTGCCAGCAGCTTAGGTGTGCCCGGGGGGGCCGACTACGAGCAGTACTTC
v_call: TRBV30; d_call: NA; clone_size: NA; j_call: TRBJ1-5; cdr3_aa: CAWSYLGGNQPQHF; cdr3_nt: TGTGCCTGGAGCTATCTCGGGGGCAATCAGCCCCAGCATTTT
v_call: TRBV6-6; d_call: TRBD2; clone_size: NA; j_call: TRBJ2-3; cdr3_aa: CASSPGSGGPDTQYF; cdr3_nt: TGTGCCAGCAGCCCCGGTTCGGGGGGGCCAGATACGCAGTATTTT
v_call: TRBV12-5; d_call: NA; clone_size: NA; j_call: TRBJ1-1; cdr3_aa: CASGGGLNTEAFF; cdr3_nt: TGTGCTAGTGGTGGCGGGCTAAACACTGAAGCTTTCTTT
v_call: TRBV5-6; d_call: NA; clone_size: NA; j_call: TRBJ1-1; cdr3_aa: CASSSSRVMNTEAFF; cdr3_nt: TGTGCCAGCAGCTCCTCCAGGGTAATGAACACTGAAGCTTTCTTT
v_call: TRBV6-5; d_call: NA; clone_size: NA; j_call: TRBJ1-1; cdr3_aa: CASRTGTNTEAFF; cdr3_nt: TGTGCCAGCAGAACAGGGACGAACACTGAAGCTTTCTTT
v_call: TRBV12-5; d_call: NA; clone_size: NA; j_call: TRBJ1-6; cdr3_aa: CASGFETSNSPLHF; cdr3_nt: TGTGCTAGTGGTTTCGAAACTTCTAATTCACCCCTCCACTTT
v_call: TRBV6-2/TRBV6-3; d_call: TRBD1; clone_size: NA; j_call: TRBJ1-1; cdr3_aa: CASSRDRASTEAFF; cdr3_nt: TGTGCCAGCAGTAGGGACAGGGCGAGCACTGAAGCTTTCTTT
v_call: TRBV30; d_call: NA; clone_size: NA; j_call: TRBJ1-1; cdr3_aa: CAWTRKGLGDTEAFF; cdr3_nt: TGTGCCTGGACTCGGAAGGGACTAGGGGACACTGAAGCTTTCTTT
v_call: TRBV11-2; d_call: NA; clone_size: NA; j_call: TRBJ2-1; cdr3_aa: CASSLTVSSYNEQFF; cdr3_nt: TGTGCCAGCAGCTTGACAGTGAGCTCCTACAATGAGCAGTTCTTC
v_call: TRBV5-4; d_call: NA; clone_size: NA; j_call: TRBJ2-1; cdr3_aa: CASSFGAGLGNEQFF; cdr3_nt: TGTGCCAGCAGCTTTGGGGCAGGTCTGGGCAATGAGCAGTTCTTC
v_call: TRBV25-1; d_call: TRBD1; clone_size: NA; j_call: TRBJ1-3; cdr3_aa: CASRNRDRGNTIYF; cdr3_nt: TGTGCCAGCAGAAACCGGGACAGAGGAAACACCATATATTTT
v_call: TRBV4-1; d_call: TRBD1; clone_size: NA; j_call: TRBJ2-3; cdr3_aa: CASSLKTGGFADTQYF; cdr3_nt: TGCGCCAGCAGCTTAAAGACAGGGGGCTTCGCAGATACGCAGTATTTT
v_call: TRBV29-1; d_call: NA; clone_size: NA; j_call: TRBJ2-7; cdr3_aa: CSVEGLLGASYEQYF; cdr3_nt: TGCAGCGTTGAAGGCCTCCTAGGAGCCTCCTACGAGCAGTACTTC
v_call: TRBV20-1; d_call: TRBD1; clone_size: NA; j_call: TRBJ2-7; cdr3_aa: CSASDKGASYEQYF; cdr3_nt: TGCAGTGCTAGTGATAAGGGGGCGAGCTACGAGCAGTACTTC
v_call: TRBV5-6; d_call: TRBD2; clone_size: NA; j_call: TRBJ2-3; cdr3_aa: CASSRKLAGEADTQYF; cdr3_nt: TGTGCCAGCAGCAGGAAACTAGCGGGGGAAGCAGATACGCAGTATTTT
v_call: TRBV19; d_call: NA; clone_size: NA; j_call: TRBJ1-5; cdr3_aa: CASSIEQYSNQPQHF; cdr3_nt: TGTGCCAGTAGTATTGAACAGTATAGCAATCAGCCCCAGCATTTT
v_call: TRBV11-2; d_call: NA; clone_size: NA; j_call: TRBJ1-3; cdr3_aa: CASSLGTAGGNTIYF; cdr3_nt: TGTGCCAGCAGCTTAGGCACGGCAGGGGGAAACACCATATATTTT
v_call: TRBV24-1; d_call: NA; clone_size: NA; j_call: TRBJ1-5; cdr3_aa: CATSDSNQPQHF; cdr3_nt: TGTGCCACCAGTGACTCCAATCAGCCCCAGCATTTT
v_call: TRBV6-5; d_call: TRBD1; clone_size: NA; j_call: TRBJ1-3; cdr3_aa: CASRGTGLKGNTIYF; cdr3_nt: TGTGCCAGCCGAGGGACAGGGTTAAAGGGAAACACCATATATTTT
v_call: TRBV25-1; d_call: NA; clone_size: NA; j_call: TRBJ1-3; cdr3_aa: CASSVPDYSAFSGNTIYF; cdr3_nt: TGTGCCAGCAGTGTGCCGGACTACTCTGCCTTCTCTGGAAACACCATATATTTT
v_call: TRBV9; d_call: NA; clone_size: once; j_call: TRBJ2-5; cdr3_aa: CASSVEGGAETQYF; cdr3_nt: TGTGCCAGCAGCGTAGAGGGCGGGGCGGAGACCCAGTACTTC
v_call: TRBV28; d_call: TRBD1; clone_size: NA; j_call: TRBJ2-4; cdr3_aa: CASSPGTGGPYF; cdr3_nt: TGTGCCAGCAGTCCCGGGACAGGGGGCCCGTACTTC
v_call: TRBV11-2; d_call: TRBD1; clone_size: NA; j_call: TRBJ2-5; cdr3_aa: CASSKRTGGSGETQYF; cdr3_nt: TGTGCCAGCAGCAAAAGGACAGGGGGCTCTGGGGAGACCCAGTACTTC
v_call: TRBV11-2; d_call: TRBD1; clone_size: NA; j_call: TRBJ2-7; cdr3_aa: CASSLGTGMVVDF; cdr3_nt: TGTGCCAGCAGCCTCGGGACAGGGATGGTGGTGGACTTC
v_call: TRBV19; d_call: TRBD1; clone_size: once; j_call: TRBJ1-1; cdr3_aa: CASGQGRRTEAFF; cdr3_nt: TGTGCCAGTGGACAGGGTAGAAGGACTGAAGCTTTCTTT
v_call: TRBV7-6; d_call: NA; clone_size: NA; j_call: TRBJ1-6; cdr3_aa: CASSLGAGGYNSPLHF; cdr3_nt: TGTGCCAGCAGCTTAGGGGCGGGCGGGTATAATTCACCCCTCCACTTT
v_call: TRBV5-1; d_call: TRBD1; clone_size: NA; j_call: TRBJ1-1; cdr3_aa: CASSLTDTGTDTEAFF; cdr3_nt: TGCGCCAGCAGCTTGACCGATACAGGGACAGACACTGAAGCTTTCTTT
v_call: TRBV4-3; d_call: TRBD2; clone_size: NA; j_call: TRBJ2-1; cdr3_aa: CASSQDSRRGVSYNEQFF; cdr3_nt: TGCGCCAGCAGCCAAGATTCTCGGCGGGGGGTCTCCTACAATGAGCAGTTCTTC
v_call: TRBV9; d_call: TRBD2; clone_size: NA; j_call: TRBJ2-5; cdr3_aa: CASSGTGTSWKETQYF; cdr3_nt: TGTGCCAGCAGCGGGACCGGGACTAGCTGGAAAGAGACCCAGTACTTC
v_call: TRBV7-8; d_call: NA; clone_size: NA; j_call: TRBJ2-3; cdr3_aa: CASSILVSTDTQYF; cdr3_nt: TGTGCCAGCAGCATCCTAGTAAGCACAGATACGCAGTATTTT
v_call: TRBV4-2; d_call: TRBD2; clone_size: NA; j_call: TRBJ2-3; cdr3_aa: CASSIRGGFTDTQYF; cdr3_nt: TGTGCCAGCAGCATACGCGGGGGGTTCACAGATACGCAGTATTTT
v_call: TRBV7-3; d_call: TRBD2; clone_size: NA; j_call: TRBJ2-3; cdr3_aa: CASSLRAGGSTDTQYF; cdr3_nt: TGTGCCAGCAGCCTAAGAGCGGGAGGGAGCACAGATACGCAGTATTTT
v_call: TRBV7-3; d_call: NA; clone_size: NA; j_call: TRBJ2-3; cdr3_aa: CASSPGTDTQYF; cdr3_nt: TGTGCCAGCAGCCCGGGGACAGATACGCAGTATTTT
v_call: TRBV4-1; d_call: NA; clone_size: NA; j_call: TRBJ1-4; cdr3_aa: CASSAGRVGNEKLFF; cdr3_nt: TGCGCCAGTAGCGCGGGACGCGTGGGTAATGAAAAACTGTTTTTT
v_call: TRBV9; d_call: NA; clone_size: NA; j_call: TRBJ2-7; cdr3_aa: CASGAGDVSYEQYF; cdr3_nt: TGTGCCAGCGGGGCAGGCGACGTCTCCTACGAGCAGTACTTC
v_call: TRBV19; d_call: TRBD1; clone_size: NA; j_call: TRBJ2-6; cdr3_aa: CASSGGPGGAGANVLTF; cdr3_nt: TGTGCCAGTAGTGGGGGTCCAGGGGGCGCTGGGGCCAACGTCCTGACTTTC
v_call: TRBV5-6; d_call: NA; clone_size: NA; j_call: TRBJ2-7; cdr3_aa: CASSFGRPLSYEQYF; cdr3_nt: TGTGCCAGCAGCTTTGGCAGGCCCCTCTCCTACGAGCAGTACTTC
v_call: TRBV6-2/TRBV6-3; d_call: NA; clone_size: NA; j_call: TRBJ2-6; cdr3_aa: CASSYMAGAGANVLTF; cdr3_nt: TGTGCCAGCAGTTACATGGCAGGGGCCGGGGCCAACGTCCTGACTTTC
v_call: TRBV18; d_call: NA; clone_size: NA; j_call: TRBJ2-7; cdr3_aa: CASSLTSEQYF; cdr3_nt: TGTGCCAGCTCACTAACGAGCGAGCAGTACTTC
v_call: TRBV5-1; d_call: NA; clone_size: NA; j_call: TRBJ2-5; cdr3_aa: CASSLTKGRETQYF; cdr3_nt: TGCGCCAGCAGCTTAACGAAAGGCAGGGAGACCCAGTACTTC
v_call: TRBV11-2; d_call: TRBD1; clone_size: NA; j_call: TRBJ2-2; cdr3_aa: CASSLEAGGYTGELFF; cdr3_nt: TGTGCCAGCAGCTTAGAGGCAGGGGGTTACACCGGGGAGCTGTTTTTT
v_call: TRBV5-4; d_call: TRBD1; clone_size: few; j_call: TRBJ2-7; cdr3_aa: CASSLQGNRYEQYF; cdr3_nt: TGTGCCAGCAGCCTACAGGGGAATCGCTACGAGCAGTACTTC
v_call: TRBV27; d_call: NA; clone_size: NA; j_call: TRBJ1-6; cdr3_aa: CASRLGGGASPLHF; cdr3_nt: TGTGCCAGCCGCTTGGGAGGAGGGGCTTCACCCCTCCACTTT
v_call: TRBV5-1; d_call: TRBD1; clone_size: NA; j_call: TRBJ1-4; cdr3_aa: CASSVGTGVIGNEKLFF; cdr3_nt: TGCGCCAGCAGCGTGGGGACAGGGGTGATCGGGAATGAAAAACTGTTTTTT
v_call: TRBV30; d_call: TRBD2; clone_size: NA; j_call: TRBJ2-7; cdr3_aa: CAWSELAGTYEQYF; cdr3_nt: TGTGCCTGGAGTGAGCTAGCGGGGACCTACGAGCAGTACTTC
v_call: TRBV6-1; d_call: NA; clone_size: NA; j_call: TRBJ2-6; cdr3_aa: CASSEDRYSGANVLTF; cdr3_nt: TGTGCCAGCAGCGAAGACAGGTACAGTGGGGCCAACGTCCTGACTTTC
v_call: TRBV30; d_call: NA; clone_size: NA; j_call: TRBJ1-2; cdr3_aa: CAWSERQEGYTF; cdr3_nt: TGTGCCTGGAGTGAGAGACAGGAAGGCTACACCTTC
v_call: TRBV29-1; d_call: NA; clone_size: once; j_call: TRBJ2-1; cdr3_aa: CSVAEQGSEQFF; cdr3_nt: TGCAGCGTTGCCGAACAGGGATCTGAGCAGTTCTTC
v_call: TRBV5-4; d_call: TRBD1; clone_size: NA; j_call: TRBJ1-1; cdr3_aa: CASSKEQGATEAFF; cdr3_nt: TGTGCCAGCAGTAAAGAACAGGGGGCCACTGAAGCTTTCTTT
v_call: TRBV25-1; d_call: NA; clone_size: NA; j_call: TRBJ2-3; cdr3_aa: CASSEGVIRGASTDTQYF; cdr3_nt: TGTGCCAGCAGTGAAGGCGTGATTCGGGGGGCGAGCACAGATACGCAGTATTTT
v_call: TRBV10-3; d_call: NA; clone_size: NA; j_call: TRBJ2-5; cdr3_aa: CAISREYQETQYF; cdr3_nt: TGTGCCATCAGTAGAGAGTACCAAGAGACCCAGTACTTC
v_call: TRBV19; d_call: TRBD1; clone_size: NA; j_call: TRBJ1-1; cdr3_aa: CASSSGQGYTEAFF; cdr3_nt: TGTGCCAGTAGTAGTGGACAGGGGTACACTGAAGCTTTCTTT
v_call: TRBV5-6; d_call: NA; clone_size: NA; j_call: TRBJ1-1; cdr3_aa: CASSLPVNTEAFF; cdr3_nt: TGTGCCAGCAGCCTACCGGTGAACACTGAAGCTTTCTTT
v_call: TRBV30; d_call: TRBD2; clone_size: NA; j_call: TRBJ2-1; cdr3_aa: CAWSVQSGGWNEQFF; cdr3_nt: TGTGCCTGGAGTGTACAGTCGGGGGGGTGGAATGAGCAGTTCTTC